This note documents a single TCR beta chain sequence. Other DNA variants within this sample encode the same CDR3. This record comes from a study of control samples from healthy donors and cancer patients. Germline assignment: CDR1 SGHRS and CDR2 YFSETQ. CDR3 length: 14 amino acids. Trimming took 4 bases from V and 2 from J; bases not matched to a gene: 2. Generated by immunoSEQ multiplex PCR, the TCRdb table keeps only in-frame clones and is missing some. Altogether around 200,000 clones are present, 91% being singletons, with the ten largest covering around 1.5%. The V and J genes are TRBV5-1 and TRBJ1-5; 8 bases are shared with TRBD1. The clonotype comes from a woman in her 30s in good health. Sequencing was performed on blood. The CDR3 sequence: CASSPGQGNQPQHF. The DNA of the CDR3 is TGCGCCAGCAGCCCGGGACAGGGCAATCAGCCCCAGCATTTT.